The 23 T cell receptor beta chains listed next were all sequenced from one sample in a study of graft-versus-host responses after intestinal transplantation. Method: immunoSEQ multiplex PCR; TCRdb's copy keeps in-frame clones and lacks some. The sample has about 100,000 clones; roughly 87% are singletons. No antigen has been assigned to these receptors. This specimen consisted of unstimulated CD4+ T cells sorted from spleen or lymph node cells, obtained before transplant. These receptors all stem from a human donor who was the organ donor for an intestinal transplant.

The chain joins TRBV2 to TRBJ2-7; D may match TRBD1 or TRBD2 (5 bases each). Germline CDR1 and CDR2: SNHLY and FYNNEI. Trimming removed 2 bases at V and 6 bases at J, with 17 bases between. This CDR3 contains 15 residues. The CDR3 DNA is TGTGCCAGCAGTGAATCCGGGACCAGGATGGTCGAGCAGTACTTC. Protein product: CASSESGTRMVEQYF.

The V gene is TRBV19, the J gene TRBJ1-5, with 9 positions matching TRBD1. Germline lookup yields CDR1 LNHDA and CDR2 SQIVND (reference sequence). V was pared by 2 bases and J by 1 base, with 6 bases of the junction left unmatched. The CDR3 has 17 amino acids. CDR3 DNA: TGTGCCAGTAGTATATTTTGGGACAGGGAGAGCAATCAGCCCCAGCATTTT. As protein: CASSIFWDRESNQPQHF.

The chain recombines TRBV2 with TRBJ1-2, with 9 nucleotides matching TRBD1. The CDR3 spans 13 residues. The germline gives CDR1 SNHLY, CDR2 FYNNEI. Losses at the gene ends were 8 bases for V and 7 bases for J; bases not matched to a gene: 8. CDR3 loop: CASLGQGLIGYTF. The CDR3 bases are TGTGCCAGCTTGGGACAGGGCTTAATTGGCTACACCTTC.

This chain links TRBV7-3 with TRBJ2-3, with no clear D. V was shortened by 4 bases and J by 4 bases, with 12 bases between the two germline ends. There are 14 residues in the CDR3. The germline V gene encodes CDR1 SGHTA and CDR2 FQGTGA. CDR3 protein: CASSSGLGADTQYF. CDR3 nucleotide sequence: TGTGCCAGCAGCTCCGGTCTAGGAGCAGATACGCAGTATTTT.

The chain combines TRBV7-3 with TRBJ1-2; TRBD1 aligns across 7 bases. Losses at the gene ends were 5 bases for V and 8 bases for J; bases not matched to a gene: 17. This CDR3 spans 16 amino acids. From germline, CDR1 is SGHTA and CDR2 FQGTGA. DNA of the CDR3: TGTGCCAGCAGCCCGCAGACAGGGAGTGGGGCGGGAGGCTACACCTTC. It is translated as CASSPQTGSGAGGYTF.

This chain uses TRBV19 with TRBJ1-5, with 10 nucleotides matching TRBD1. The CDR3 consists of 17 residues. J lost 2 bases, V lost 6 bases, and 10 bases had no gene match. Per germline, CDR1 LNHDA and CDR2 SQIVND (reference sequence). The DNA of the CDR3 is TGTGCCAGTAGCGGGGGGACAGGGGCATGGCGCAATCAGCCCCAGCATTTT. Translating gives CASSGGTGAWRNQPQHF.

The rearrangement links TRBV10-3 to TRBJ1-2, with D maybe TRBD1 (5 bases). The V and J ends lost 0 bases and 5 bases respectively, with 13 bases between them. The CDR3 contains 15 residues. In germline, CDR1 is ENHRY, CDR2 SYGVKD. CDR3 region: CAISESGGTGYGYTF. CDR3 in DNA: TGTGCCATCAGTGAGTCAGGAGGGACGGGGTATGGCTACACCTTC.

V is TRBV2 and J is TRBJ1-1, with 7 positions matching TRBD1. Germline CDR1 and CDR2: SNHLY and FYNNEI. Unmatched junction bases numbered 11, after V lost 5 bases and J lost 8 bases. CDR3 length: 14 residues. CDR3 amino acids: CASSPFKDRVEAFF. The CDR3 nucleotides read TGTGCCAGCAGTCCCTTTAAAGACAGGGTGGAAGCTTTCTTT.

V usage is TRBV2 and J usage is TRBJ1-4, with TRBD1 identical over 7 bases. The germline V gene encodes CDR1 SNHLY and CDR2 FYNNEI. Unmatched junction bases numbered 4, after V lost 9 bases and J lost 3 bases. The CDR3 covers 13 residues. The CDR3 region is CARRGGPNEKLFF. CDR3 in DNA: TGTGCCAGGCGAGGGGGCCCTAATGAAAAACTGTTTTTT.

The rearrangement uses TRBV18 and TRBJ2-7; D gene uncertain. The CDR3 runs 11 residues. Germline CDR1 KGHSH, CDR2 LQKENI. The V gene lost 6 bases and the J gene lost 3 bases, with 6 bases spanning the gap. CDR3 DNA sequence: TGTGCCAGCTCCCTCGGCTACGAGCAGTACTTC. This gives the protein CASSLGYEQYF.

The V call is TRBV27, the J call TRBJ2-3; D is possibly TRBD2 (6 bases). The V and J ends lost 5 bases and 0 bases respectively, with 9 bases between them. This CDR3 contains 14 residues. The germline CDR1 and CDR2 sequences are MNHEY and SMNVEV (reference sequence). The CDR3 DNA reads as TGTGCCAGCAGTCCGGGACTGAGCACAGATACGCAGTATTTT. It codes for CASSPGLSTDTQYF.

The chain employs TRBV10-3 and TRBJ2-3; D gene ambiguous. The CDR3 runs to 15 residues. Germline CDR1 and CDR2: ENHRY and SYGVKD. Trimming pared 3 bases from V and 2 bases from J, leaving 12 bases between. The DNA for the CDR3 is TGTGCCATCAGTGAACATGGAACCGACACAGATACGCAGTATTTT. This translates into CAISEHGTDTDTQYF.

The rearrangement uses TRBV5-4 and TRBJ2-2; unclear D gene. V lost 3 bases and J lost 3, with 15 bases in between. The CDR3 runs to 16 residues. Germline V gene sequence: CDR1 SGHNT, CDR2 YYREEE (reference sequence). DNA of the CDR3: TGTGCCAGCAGCTCTTACGCCCCTACGGACACCGGGGAGCTGTTTTTT. This codes for CASSSYAPTDTGELFF.

The chain links TRBV30 to TRBJ2-2; the match to TRBD1 covers 7 bases. J lost 4 bases, V lost 1 base, and 6 bases had no gene match. The CDR3 consists of 15 residues. The V gene's germline CDR1 is GTSNPN and CDR2 SVGIG (reference sequence). In nucleotides, the CDR3 is TGTGCCTGGAGTGCTGGGACAGACCGCACCGGGGAGCTGTTTTTT. It translates to CAWSAGTDRTGELFF.

The chain is built from TRBV20-1 and TRBJ1-5; D gene unclear. The CDR3 covers 11 residues. The ends were cut back, 6 bases at V and 3 bases at J, with 6 bases in the middle. Germline CDR1 is DFQATT and CDR2 is SNEGSKA (reference sequence). The CDR3 DNA follows: TGCAGTGCACAGATCAATCAGCCCCAGCATTTT. It encodes CSAQINQPQHF.

The V gene is TRBV9, the J gene TRBJ2-7; TRBD1 agrees at 8 bases. Germline values: CDR1 SGDLS, CDR2 YYNGEE. With 4 bases clipped from V and 5 bases from J, the junction kept 5 bases outside the gene matches. CDR3 size: 13 residues. This CDR3 is CASSRQGFHEQYF. CDR3 coding DNA: TGTGCCAGCAGCAGACAGGGGTTCCACGAGCAGTACTTC.

This clone was seen only once. The J gene is TRBJ2-7, the V gene TRBV15, with 9 positions matching TRBD1. CDR3 size: 15 residues. Germline-derived CDR1 and CDR2 are LNHNV and YYDKDF (reference sequence). J gave up 3 bases and V 0 bases, and 3 bases lay outside the gene matches. The CDR3 loop reads CATSRDWGQGYEQYF. The DNA for the CDR3 is TGTGCCACCAGCAGAGATTGGGGACAGGGCTACGAGCAGTACTTC.

This clone was observed a single time. The V gene is TRBV11-3, the J gene TRBJ2-1; 12 nucleotides line up with TRBD1. The CDR3 consists of 15 residues. CDR1 SGHNT and CDR2 YENEEA come from the germline V gene. The V segment lost 4 bases and the J segment 9 bases; nucleotides outside the gene matches: 7. CDR3 coding DNA: TGTGCCAGCAGCTCGGACAGGGGACAGGGGGCTGAGCAGTTCTTC. Translating it yields CASSSDRGQGAEQFF.

J is TRBJ2-1 and V is TRBV7-2; no clear D. Germline loops: CDR1 SGHTA, CDR2 FQGNSA. V lost 0 bases, J lost 5 bases, and 5 bases lay in between. This CDR3 contains 13 residues. The CDR3 nucleotides are TGTGCCAGCAGCTTAGCCTTTGACAATGAGCAGTTCTTC. It translates to CASSLAFDNEQFF.

The chain carries TRBV7-2 and TRBJ2-3; 13 bases line up with TRBD2. Germline values: CDR1 SGHTA, CDR2 FQGNSA. The CDR3 is 17 residues long. The V gene end was trimmed by 0 bases and the J gene end by 6 bases; junction bases not matched to a gene: 6. CDR3 amino acids: CASSLATSGGWSDTQYF. The CDR3 nucleotides read TGTGCCAGCAGCTTAGCGACTAGCGGGGGGTGGAGCGATACGCAGTATTTT.

Only one count was recorded for this clone. V and J are TRBV27 and TRBJ2-7; perhaps TRBD1 as D (6 bases). CDR1 and CDR2 from the germline V gene are MNHEY and SMNVEV (reference sequence). This CDR3 is 15 amino acids long. V dropped 6 bases and J dropped 0 bases, with 15 bases sitting between them. CDR3 amino acids: CASRLNRVTSYEQYF. DNA for the CDR3: TGTGCCAGCAGACTTAACAGGGTCACCTCCTACGAGCAGTACTTC.

The rearrangement uses TRBV6-1 and TRBJ2-5, with TRBD1 matching 7 bases. The end of the DNA aligns better with TRBJ2-7, so the J call may be wrong. Germline CDR1 MNHNS, CDR2 SASEGT. The CDR3 runs 15 residues. The CDR3 DNA is TGTGCCAGCAGGGAGCCGGGACAGAGGTCCTACGAGCAGTACTTC. It yields the protein CASREPGQRSYEQYF.

This chain links TRBV2 with TRBJ1-2; D remains unclear. The CDR3 totals 11 residues. Germline lookup yields CDR1 SNHLY and CDR2 FYNNEI. Trimming left V 7 bases short and J 3 bases short, with 6 bases between. In nucleotides, the CDR3 is TGTGCCAGCAAAGGTTACTATGGCTACACCTTC. Translated, it gives CASKGYYGYTF.